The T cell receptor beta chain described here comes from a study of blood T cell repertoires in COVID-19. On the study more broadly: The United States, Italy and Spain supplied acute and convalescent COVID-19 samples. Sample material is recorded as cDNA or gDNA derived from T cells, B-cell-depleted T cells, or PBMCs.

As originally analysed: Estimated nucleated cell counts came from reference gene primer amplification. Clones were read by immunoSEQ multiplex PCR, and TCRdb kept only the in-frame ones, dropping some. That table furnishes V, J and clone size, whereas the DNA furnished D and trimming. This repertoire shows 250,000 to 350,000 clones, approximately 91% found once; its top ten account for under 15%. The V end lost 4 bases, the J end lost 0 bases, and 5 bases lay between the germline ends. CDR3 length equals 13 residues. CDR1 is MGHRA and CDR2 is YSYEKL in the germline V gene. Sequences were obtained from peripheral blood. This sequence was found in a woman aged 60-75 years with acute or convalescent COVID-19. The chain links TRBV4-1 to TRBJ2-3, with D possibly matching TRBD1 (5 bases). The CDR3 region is CASSPGSTDTQYF. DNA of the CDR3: TGCGCCAGCAGCCCAGGGAGCACAGATACGCAGTATTTT.